A selection of T cell receptor beta chains follows, all from one sample in a study. TCRdb reprocessed the RT-PCR reads with MiXCR, giving one entry per CDR3 protein. Among about 700,000 distinct CDR3 sequences, 14% were seen once, and the ten largest hold 3% to 4.5%. Sequenced material: memory CD4+ T cells from blood. These receptors were taken from a female donor in good health, serving as a healthy control. The CDR3 runs from the conserved cysteine through the conserved F or W. A D gene is named only where the DNA matches it firmly. A row's size may be missing; if present it is once, few, many or a size class.

d_gene,abundance,v_gene,len,j_gene,CDR3aa,CDR3nt
.,many,TRBV7-2,15,TRBJ1-4,CASSSSGEWSEKLFF,TGTGCCAGCAGCTCGTCAGGGGAGTGGAGCGAAAAACTGTTTTTT
.,few,TRBV20-1,13,TRBJ2-7,CSAPNRATHEQYF,TGCAGTGCCCCGAACCGGGCCACCCACGAGCAGTACTTC
TRBD2,few,TRBV9,16,TRBJ2-3,CASSSRLAPSTDTQYF,TGTGCCAGCAGCTCCCGACTAGCCCCTAGCACAGATACGCAGTATTTT
.,many,TRBV20-1,14,TRBJ1-2,CSATPEGGSYGYTF,TGCAGTGCCACCCCGGAGGGTGGGAGCTATGGCTACACCTTC
.,few,TRBV5-1,14,TRBJ2-1,CASSPELIGSEQFF,TGCGCCAGCAGCCCTGAATTGATAGGGAGTGAGCAGTTCTTC
.,few,TRBV20-1,13,TRBJ2-5,CSATWDGQETQYF,TGCAGTGCTACTTGGGACGGCCAAGAGACCCAGTACTTC
.,.,TRBV27,13,TRBJ1-5,CASSFPAGGRMYF,TGTGCCAGCAGTTTCCCGGCGGGGGGCCGTATGTATTTT
TRBD1,many,TRBV9,15,TRBJ2-5,CASSGPTGYGETQYF,TGTGCCAGCAGCGGCCCGACAGGGTATGGAGAGACCCAGTACTTC
.,.,TRBV10-3,13,TRBJ2-3,CAIRAASTDTQYF,TGTGCCATCAGGGCGGCAAGCACAGATACGCAGTATTTT
.,few,TRBV4-2,12,TRBJ1-5,CASSQVGEPQHF,TGTGCCAGCAGCCAAGTGGGGGAGCCCCAGCATTTT
.,few,TRBV12-3/TRBV12-4,14,TRBJ2-5,CASSRYQDRETQYF,TGTGCCAGCAGTCGATATCAAGACAGAGAGACCCAGTACTTC
TRBD1,few,TRBV7-2,14,TRBJ2-2,CASRVQGAGGELFF,TGTGCCAGCAGGGTACAGGGGGCGGGCGGGGAGCTGTTTTTT
.,many,TRBV18,12,TRBJ2-7,CASSPRGDEQYF,TGTGCCAGCTCACCACGGGGGGACGAGCAGTACTTC
TRBD1,many,TRBV28,15,TRBJ2-7,CASSSPGQGVGEQYF,TGTGCCAGCAGTTCACCGGGACAGGGTGTTGGCGAGCAGTACTTC
.,many,TRBV12-3/TRBV12-4,16,TRBJ2-2,CASDTQNPGTTGELFF,TGTGCCAGCGACACCCAAAACCCCGGGACTACCGGGGAGCTGTTTTTT
.,.,TRBV20-1,16,TRBJ2-3,CSARATVGLAGDTQYF,TGCAGTGCTAGGGCGACAGTCGGCCTAGCAGGGGATACGCAGTATTTT
.,few,TRBV3-1,15,TRBJ2-5,CASSPAASRWETQYF,TGTGCCAGCAGCCCAGCGGCTTCAAGATGGGAGACCCAGTACTTC
.,.,TRBV11-1,14,TRBJ1-2,CASSLFGRGDGYTF,TGTGCCAGCAGCTTATTTGGCCGGGGGGACGGCTACACCTTC
.,many,TRBV12-3/TRBV12-4,13,TRBJ2-5,CASTQGLQETQYF,TGTGCCAGCACCCAAGGGTTACAAGAGACCCAGTACTTC
TRBD2,many,TRBV7-2,16,TRBJ2-1,CASSGRSSGNYNEQFF,TGTGCCAGCAGCGGCCGGTCTAGCGGGAACTACAATGAGCAGTTCTTC
TRBD2,few,TRBV6-1,15,TRBJ2-1,CASRMSSGDYNEQFF,TGTGCCAGCAGAATGTCTAGCGGGGACTACAATGAGCAGTTCTTC
.,many,TRBV6-2/TRBV6-3,12,TRBJ2-5,CASSWNQETQYF,TGTGCCAGCAGTTGGAACCAAGAGACCCAGTACTTC
.,few,TRBV7-9,13,TRBJ2-1,CASSLQGIDEQFF,TGTGCCAGCAGCTTACAGGGTATCGATGAGCAGTTCTTC
TRBD1,.,TRBV24-1,15,TRBJ1-2,CATSGHRGRDYGYTF,TGTGCCACCAGTGGCCACAGGGGGCGCGACTATGGCTACACCTTC